One T cell receptor beta chain is described in this entry. Its antigen is unknown. Participants comprised healthy donors of bone marrow. The PCR contained 60 Vbeta and 13 Jbeta primers. The table came from immunoSEQ multiplex PCR; TCRdb's copy has only in-frame clones and leaves some out. The sample shows over 150,000 clones, over 70% of them seen only once. The V gene end was trimmed by 0 bases and the J gene end by 0 bases; junction bases not matched to a gene: 6. In germline, CDR1 is LGHNA, CDR2 YSLEER. The CDR3 covers 18 residues. These data originate in a study of cytomegalovirus exposure and HLA in healthy donors. Findings and limits, study-wide: It emerged from a later analysis that several of the most significant clusters appeared to be linked to common viral pathogens. Follow-up analysis later connected one missense variant in DCLRE1C with trimming of TCR beta V- and J-genes. Other equally common chains were less clonally expanded than HLA-associated TCR beta chains, a later analysis showed.

The chain employs TRBV4-3 and TRBJ2-3; 10 nucleotides align to TRBD2. The source material was PBMCs. The receptor comes from a male donor in good health and CMV-seronegative. Written as DNA, the CDR3 is TGCGCCAGCAGCCAAGATCGGGGACTAGCGTTAAGCACAGATACGCAGTATTTT. This gives the protein CASSQDRGLALSTDTQYF.